This T cell receptor (beta chain) was documented in a study of OX40 agonist ivuxolimab in advanced cancers. Whole-study context: Patients were treated with ivuxolimab, an agonistic anti-OX40 (CD134) antibody. Patients were treated with intravenous ivuxolimab, dosed at 0.01 to 10 mg/kg and infused every 2 weeks. Partial responses were seen in three patients, one with hepatocellular carcinoma and two with cutaneous melanoma.

Trimming pared 2 bases from V and 4 bases from J, leaving 6 bases between. The CDR3 has 13 amino acids. Germline CDR1 and CDR2: SGHAT and FQNNGV. Sequencing was performed with immunoSEQ multiplex PCR; in TCRdb, only in-frame clones are kept and a portion is missing. Here the sample spans roughly 86,000 clones, 90% being singletons. Sequences were derived from CD4+ or CD8+ T cells sorted from blood, sampled in a trial of the OX40 agonist ivuxolimab. The source is an adult with an advanced solid tumor such as melanoma, head and neck, liver or kidney cancer. The chain joins TRBV11-2 to TRBJ2-1; D remains unclear. As DNA, the CDR3 is TGTGCCAGCAGCTTAACAGCTTACAATGAGCAGTTCTTC. Residues: CASSLTAYNEQFF.